This T cell receptor (beta chain) was identified during a study of shared clonotypes between healthy human individuals (dated by TCRdb to 2018 to 2021). Regarding the complete study: The cohort comprised a couple of women and a few men aged 18 to 49 years. To estimate repertoire size and how much clonotype sharing occurs between individuals, the study deeply sequenced the blood TCR repertoires of several healthy adults. Per donor, three plates each were used for CD4 naive and CD4 memory, two for CD8 naive, and one for CD8 memory. To increase sequencing depth and limit assay-specific biases, TCR repertoire library preparation and sequencing were carried out by different laboratories using diverse techniques. Per donor, leukapheresis produced somewhere between about 0.85 and 9.5 billion PBMCs. Overall study outcomes, separate from this receptor: Pairwise subsampling indicated that sequencing depth was expected to affect the degree of clonotype sharing among donors. Clonotypes shared by all four sorted-subset donors showed higher generation probabilities than non-shared clonotypes. Estimated clonotype richness was generally larger for naive than for memory subsets. Because the study included a small number of donors, the genetic and exposure-history diversity represented was limited. Even with the large sequencing depth, rarefaction of the sorted-subset datasets indicated that sequencing was incomplete. Sharing across a few donors was observed for approximately 5% of naive CD4, less than 4% of naive CD8, about 2.3% of memory CD4, and roughly 0.43% of memory CD8 clonotypes. Sampling was limited to blood, and TCR repertoires in tissue likely differ from TCR repertoires in blood.

The CDR3 sequence holds 15 residues, the cysteine and phenylalanine included. The CDR3 DNA has 45 bases and is translated from base 1. The germline V end is reduced by 5 bases and the J end by 14 bases; junction bases left unmatched: 10. CDR1 and CDR2 are drawn from the germline V gene: SGHTA, FQGNSA. TCR CDR3 regions were amplified from genomic DNA by multiplex PCR using the deep immunoSEQ assay. For each cell subset, the extracted genomic DNA was distributed evenly across all wells of several immunoSEQ 96-well plates, and each plate served as one replicate. For sorted subsets, about 200 ng genomic DNA, equal to 30,000 or so T cell genomes, was loaded into each replicate PCR. The purified libraries were quantified using a Qubit 3.0 fluorometer, sized with a Bioanalyzer 2100, and then quantified again using the KAPA Library Quantification kit. Each immunoSEQ 96-well plate was sequenced on its own single-read 150-cycle Illumina NextSeq 550 flow cell. The paper's data handling went like this. Because the immunoSEQ output held only junctional sequences and lacked quality scores, the filtering could not match the filtering applied to full-length reads. To assign V/J genes and CDR3, sequences were annotated using PyIR, a Python wrapper for IgBLAST v1.9, with IMGT germline references. Reads were filtered out if the reads had weak V/J assignments (E-value above 1e-6), no CDR3, stop codons, out-of-frame junctions, or ambiguous translated residues. V3J clonotypes were defined as sequences sharing an identical inferred V gene, J gene, and CDR3 amino acid sequence. Percentage overlap between repertoires was computed as shared unique clonotypes divided by the size of the smaller repertoire. Repertoire richness was assessed with RTK rarefaction, the Chao1 estimator, and Recon v2.1 estimates of unobserved clonotypes. Generation probabilities were computed with OLGA for all TCRbeta clonotypes obtained by the gDNA method from several donors. As stored in TCRdb, this immuneACCESS dataset retains in-frame rearrangements with V and J assigned. A fraction of the clones does not appear; measured against another copy, unresolved V genes explain less than half of the discrepancy, and the remainder lacks a known reason. The DNA was the basis for D and trimming; V, J and clone size are from that table. In this sample the table shows about 2.3 million clones, under 95% of which occur a single time. 0.37% of the sample belongs to the ten largest clones.

Donors were healthy HIV-negative adults with no recently reported acute infections or vaccinations. Only Caucasian adults living in Nashville, Tennessee, USA were represented among the donors. Magnetic negative selection was used to enrich CD4+ T cells, after which naive cells were positively selected on CD45RA and the negative fraction became the memory subset. After blood collection by leukapheresis, PBMCs were isolated using Ficoll-Histopaque density gradient centrifugation and then cryopreserved in the vapor phase of liquid nitrogen. Purity and quantity of every magnetically sorted T cell population were checked by analytical flow cytometry. Each sorted fraction had its genomic DNA isolated and then quantified by UV absorbance on a Nanodrop 2000c. Worth noting for this clone: Its specific antigen is unknown. The input lacks base qualities; no much larger clone sits a single base away.

The TCR originated in a man aged 18 to 29 in good health. Some clones in this sample may be carry-over from other donors' samples. The chain was built from TRBV7-2 and TRBJ1-6, and 12 junctional nucleotides match TRBD1. The sample taken for sequencing was naive CD4+ T cells from PBMCs. Explained via the paper, the cell subset or site label denotes: CD45RA+ positively selected. In nucleotides, the sequence is TGTGCCAGCAGCGTGGGACAGGGGGCCTCCCAAGCCCTCCACTTT. Its protein is CASSVGQGASQALHF.